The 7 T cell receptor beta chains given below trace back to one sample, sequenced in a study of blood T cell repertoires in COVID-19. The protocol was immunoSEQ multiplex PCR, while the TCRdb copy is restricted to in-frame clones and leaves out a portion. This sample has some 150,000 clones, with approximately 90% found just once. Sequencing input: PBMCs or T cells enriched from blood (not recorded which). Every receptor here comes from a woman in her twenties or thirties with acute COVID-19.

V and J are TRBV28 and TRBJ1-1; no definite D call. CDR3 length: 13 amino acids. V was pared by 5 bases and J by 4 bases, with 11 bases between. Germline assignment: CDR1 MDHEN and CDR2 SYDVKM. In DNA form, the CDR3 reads TGTGCCAGCAGTGGAATCCGGGGCACTGAAGCTTTCTTT. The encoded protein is CASSGIRGTEAFF.

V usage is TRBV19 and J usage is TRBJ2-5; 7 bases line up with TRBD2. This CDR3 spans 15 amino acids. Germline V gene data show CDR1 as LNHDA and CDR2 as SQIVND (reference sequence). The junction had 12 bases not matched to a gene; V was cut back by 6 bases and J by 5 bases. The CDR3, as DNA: TGTGCCAGTAGCCCCGGACTTGCGGGAGAGGAGACCCAGTACTTC. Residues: CASSPGLAGEETQYF.

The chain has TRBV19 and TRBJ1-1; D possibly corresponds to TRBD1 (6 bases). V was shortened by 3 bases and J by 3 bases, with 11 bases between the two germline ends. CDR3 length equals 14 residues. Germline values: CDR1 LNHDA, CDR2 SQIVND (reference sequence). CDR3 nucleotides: TGTGCCAGTAGTATTTTGGGGGGGCACACTGAAGCTTTCTTT. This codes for CASSILGGHTEAFF.

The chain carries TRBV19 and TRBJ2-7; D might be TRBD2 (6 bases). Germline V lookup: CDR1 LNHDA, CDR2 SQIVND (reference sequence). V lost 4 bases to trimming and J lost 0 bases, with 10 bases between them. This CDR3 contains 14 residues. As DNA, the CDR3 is TGTGCCAGTAGTAATCTAGCGAGCTCCTACGAGCAGTACTTC. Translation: CASSNLASSYEQYF.

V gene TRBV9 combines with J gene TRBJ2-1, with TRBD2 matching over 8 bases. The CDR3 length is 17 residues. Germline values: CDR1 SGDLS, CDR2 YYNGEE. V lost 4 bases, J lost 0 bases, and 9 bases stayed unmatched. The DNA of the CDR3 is TGTGCCAGCAGCCCGAGACTAGCGTCGAGCTCCTACAATGAGCAGTTCTTC. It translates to CASSPRLASSSYNEQFF.

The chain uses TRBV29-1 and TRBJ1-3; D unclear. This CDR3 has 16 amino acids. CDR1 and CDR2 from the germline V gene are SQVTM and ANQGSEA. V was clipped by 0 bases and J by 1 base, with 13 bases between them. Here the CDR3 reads CSVEDHSQVSGNTIYF. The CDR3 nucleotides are TGCAGCGTTGAAGACCATTCCCAGGTTTCTGGAAACACCATATATTTT.

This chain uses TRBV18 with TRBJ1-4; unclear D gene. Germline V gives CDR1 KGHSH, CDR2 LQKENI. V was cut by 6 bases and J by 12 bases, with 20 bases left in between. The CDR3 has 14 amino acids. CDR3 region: CASSPESSVAQLFF. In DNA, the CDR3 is TGTGCCAGCTCCCCAGAGTCCAGTGTAGCGCAACTGTTTTTT.